The sequence of this TCR beta chain was determined in a study of technical replicates of blood from several donors. CDR3 length equals 14 residues. J gave up 3 bases and V 9 bases, and 7 bases lay outside the gene matches. CDR1 is SNHLY and CDR2 is FYNNEI in the germline V gene. This clone was recorded once. TCRdb keeps only in-frame clones here, not all; method: immunoSEQ multiplex PCR. The sample has 100,000 or so clones, 96% seen once. This rearrangement joins TRBV2 to TRBJ2-3; 9 bases fit TRBD2. The sample consisted of T cells isolated from PBMCs. This receptor was obtained from a human donor in good health. The CDR3 here is CASHLAGVTDTQYF. CDR3 coding DNA: TGTGCCAGTCATTTAGCGGGGGTAACAGATACGCAGTATTTT.